Listed below are T cell receptor beta chains from one sample, sequenced in a study of T cells in localized non-small cell lung cancer. Generated by immunoSEQ multiplex PCR, the TCRdb table keeps only in-frame clones and is missing some. This table holds some 78,000 clones, about four fifths found once. The sample in question was peripheral blood, obtained before any cancer treatment. Receptors originate from a man aged 35-69 years with stage I lung adenocarcinoma. Each CDR3 is given without its conserved first and last residue.

J | V | CDR3
TRBJ2-5 | TRBV7-2 | ASSPSRETQY
TRBJ2-3 | TRBV10-3 | AISESTGTQQY
TRBJ2-2 | TRBV27 | ASSPRRLLGSTGELF
TRBJ2-2 | TRBV11-3 | ASSFRHGTSGNTGELF
TRBJ2-5 | TRBV30 | AWRWFSGFQETQY
TRBJ2-1 | TRBV27 | ASRSSGRIFNEQF
TRBJ1-4 | TRBV27 | ASSLRGGNEKLF
TRBJ1-2 | TRBV4-3 | ASSQVLAGRGYT
TRBJ1-2 | TRBV19 | ASKPSLGYGYT
TRBJ2-3 | TRBV19 | ASLGGPSFTQY
TRBJ2-7 | TRBV27 | ASNSGTGPSYEQY
TRBJ2-2 | TRBV5-4 | ASSSHRDTGELF
TRBJ1-6 | TRBV5-6 | ASSIRRVYNSPLH
TRBJ1-2 | TRBV11-2 | ASSLEGDGYT
TRBJ1-1 | TRBV28 | ATGDPGQGTNTEAF
TRBJ1-4 | TRBV5-1 | ASSFSQGAIGEKLF
TRBJ2-2 | TRBV7-3 | ASSLGPGAGELF
TRBJ2-3 | TRBV7-9 | ASIYSGQLDTQY
TRBJ1-3 | TRBV18 | ASSPGGSGNTIY
TRBJ2-7 | TRBV19 | ASSIEWTYEQY
TRBJ2-1 | TRBV2 | ASSEAAGTPAYNEQF
TRBJ1-5 | TRBV18 | ASSRSGTGDQPQH
TRBJ1-5 | TRBV9 | ASSEKGTGDQPQH
TRBJ2-5 | TRBV19 | ASSIVTDQETQY
TRBJ2-3 | TRBV18 | ASSRSGGRTDTQY
. | TRBV19 | ASSITPDYEQY
TRBJ1-5 | TRBV27 | ASQPQH
TRBJ1-2 | TRBV19 | ASSRQQNYGYT
TRBJ2-3 | TRBV19 | ASESLDTQY
TRBJ1-1 | TRBV5-6 | ASSQSTVNTEAF
TRBJ2-1 | TRBV14 | ASSQEPPLGPEF
TRBJ1-6 | TRBV5-1 | ASSLAPSYNSPLH
TRBJ2-7 | TRBV6-1 | ASSAPGQGDPGQY
TRBJ2-6 | TRBV2 | ASKLQGLTGANVLT
TRBJ1-4 | TRBV5-1 | ASSLGQGPTNEKLF
TRBJ1-2 | TRBV10-3 | AISAVQGSYGYT
TRBJ1-5 | TRBV10-1 | ASSEFGPSNQPQH
TRBJ2-2 | TRBV9 | ASSGGQDGGELF
TRBJ1-4 | TRBV5-1 | ASSIGQGRTNEKLF
TRBJ2-2 | TRBV4-1 | ASSQGGLRQPNTGELF
TRBJ1-1 | TRBV5-4 | ASSRVGGSTEAF
TRBJ2-2 | TRBV19 | ASSRLNTGELF
TRBJ1-3 | TRBV19 | ATVDRPHSGNTIY
TRBJ2-7 | TRBV30 | AWSVQGTHEQY
TRBJ2-6 | TRBV2 | ASSLTEGIFGANVLT
TRBJ2-5 | TRBV7-9 | ASSFPFPPETQY
TRBJ2-5 | TRBV5-8 | ASFGTSKTQY
TRBJ1-5 | TRBV4-3 | ASSPDGGYQPQH
TRBJ2-2 | TRBV18 | ASSPLMGELF
TRBJ1-1 | TRBV19 | ASSPDRAVTEAF
TRBJ2-5 | TRBV4-2 | ASSQEVGGPAGETQY
TRBJ1-5 | TRBV5-5 | ASSLGEGYDQPQH
TRBJ2-2 | TRBV6-4 | ASSVFGSGTGELF
TRBJ1-4 | TRBV10-3 | AISEARDEKLF
TRBJ1-1 | TRBV10-3 | AISGGGGNTEAF
TRBJ2-1 | TRBV5-1 | ASSNTAGAVSEQF
TRBJ2-6 | TRBV28 | ASSLLTSGANVLT
TRBJ1-2 | TRBV7-9 | ASSLEGFHYGYT
TRBJ2-5 | TRBV2 | ASSLLDVSQETQY